The 20 T cell receptor beta chains in this list originate from one sample, sequenced in a study of shared clonotypes between healthy human individuals. Sequencing was performed with immunoSEQ multiplex PCR; in TCRdb, only in-frame clones are kept and a portion is missing. The sample lists under 1,100,000 clones, roughly 75% seen once, with about 1.5% in the top ten. What was sequenced was memory CD4+ T cells sorted from blood. Documented subset: CD45RA-negative fraction. The source of these receptors is a young man in good health.

This chain uses TRBV10-2 with TRBJ2-2; D might be TRBD1 (6 bases). CDR1 WSHSY and CDR2 SAAADI come from the germline V gene. The CDR3 contains 13 residues. V was shortened by 8 bases and J by 0 bases, with 7 bases between the two germline ends. The CDR3 spells CASGTPNTGELFF. In nucleotides, the CDR3 is TGCGCCAGCGGGACACCGAACACCGGGGAGCTGTTTTTT.

Remarks on this clone: The same CDR3 can be traced to other DNA sequences in this sample. The V gene is TRBV18, the J gene TRBJ1-1, with 7 bases lining up with TRBD1. Germline CDR1 and CDR2: KGHSH and LQKENI. The length of the CDR3 is 15 residues. With V trimmed by 0 bases and J by 4 bases, 5 bases remained unmatched. CDR3 DNA sequence: TGTGCCAGCTCACCACCTAAGGGGGCGGGCACTGAAGCTTTCTTT. Translated, it gives CASSPPKGAGTEAFF.

The chain links TRBV14 to TRBJ2-1; D is possibly TRBD1 (6 bases). Per the germline V gene, CDR1 is SGHDN and CDR2 is FVKESK. The CDR3 spans 15 residues. V was pared by 2 bases and J by 3 bases, with 11 bases between. This chain's CDR3 is CASSQYRVGYNEQFF. For the CDR3, the DNA is TGTGCCAGCAGCCAATACAGGGTAGGCTACAATGAGCAGTTCTTC.

This rearrangement joins TRBV15 to TRBJ1-2; D is unresolved. The CDR3 extends over 13 amino acids. Trimming removed 5 bases at V and 3 bases at J, with 10 bases between. Looked up from germline, CDR1 is LNHNV and CDR2 is YYDKDF (reference sequence). CDR3 nucleotide sequence: TGTGCCACCAGCTTGGAGGGAGACTATGGCTACACCTTC. Translation: CATSLEGDYGYTF.

This chain connects TRBV7-2 to TRBJ2-5; 9 bases are shared with TRBD2. The CDR3 extends over 16 amino acids. V was pared by 1 base and J by 2 bases, with 5 bases of the junction left unmatched. CDR1 SGHTA and CDR2 FQGNSA come from the germline V gene. CDR3 region: CASSLVSAGGQETQYF. The CDR3 DNA follows: TGTGCCAGCAGCTTAGTTTCGGCGGGAGGGCAAGAGACCCAGTACTTC.

The chain couples TRBV4-1 to TRBJ1-2, with 8 bases aligning to TRBD1. After removal of 4 bases from V and 6 bases from J, the junction contained 7 bases not matched to a gene. This CDR3 region has 14 residues. Per germline, CDR1 MGHRA and CDR2 YSYEKL. CDR3 loop: CASSPPGQGHGYTF. Here the CDR3 DNA reads TGCGCCAGCAGCCCCCCTGGACAGGGACATGGCTACACCTTC.

The chain is built from TRBV5-1 and TRBJ2-3; TRBD1 matches 10 bases. This CDR3 contains 19 residues. The germline gives CDR1 SGHRS, CDR2 YFSETQ. J gave up 5 bases and V 0 bases, and 15 bases lay outside the gene matches. CDR3 DNA sequence: TGCGCCAGCAGCTTGGCCTCTCGGGACAGGGGTCTCCGGGGAGATACGCAGTATTTT. Translating gives CASSLASRDRGLRGDTQYF.

The chain carries TRBV20-1 and TRBJ1-2, with D perhaps TRBD1 (6 bases). The CDR3 extends over 11 amino acids. Germline V gene lookup returns CDR1 DFQATT and CDR2 SNEGSKA (reference sequence). The V end lost 2 bases, the J end lost 12 bases, and 13 bases lay between the germline ends. The CDR3 here is CSARLGAHNTF. CDR3 nucleotide sequence: TGCAGTGCTAGATTGGGGGCACACAACACCTTC.

The J gene is TRBJ2-1, the V gene TRBV6-5, with 7 bases aligning to TRBD2. The V segment lost 0 bases and the J segment 4 bases; nucleotides outside the gene matches: 6. The length of the CDR3 is 16 residues. Germline loops: CDR1 MNHEY, CDR2 SVGAGI. CDR3 residues: CASSYSGGRRYNEQFF. CDR3 bases: TGTGCCAGCAGTTACTCGGGAGGGAGGAGGTACAATGAGCAGTTCTTC.

This clone was seen only a few times. The chain recombines TRBV5-6 with TRBJ2-1, with D perhaps matching TRBD2 (7 bases). The CDR3 has 17 residues. V was pared by 3 bases and J by 0 bases, with 16 bases between. Germline CDR1 SGHDT, CDR2 YYEEEE. The CDR3, as DNA: TGTGCCAGCAGCTGGGGGGGCGCCGTCAGCTCCTACAATGAGCAGTTCTTC. Residues: CASSWGGAVSSYNEQFF.

The V gene is TRBV2, the J gene TRBJ2-4; 11 bases map to TRBD2. CDR1 is SNHLY and CDR2 is FYNNEI in the germline V gene. With V trimmed by 6 bases and J by 1 base, 2 bases remained unmatched. The CDR3 has 15 residues. This CDR3 is CASRSSGGAKNIQYF. Written as DNA, the CDR3 is TGTGCCAGCAGGTCTAGCGGGGGGGCCAAAAACATTCAGTACTTC.

This clone was seen a handful of times. The chain employs TRBV6-6 and TRBJ1-4; 7 nucleotides agree with TRBD1. Losses at the gene ends were 6 bases for V and 6 bases for J; bases not matched to a gene: 7. Germline V gene lookup returns CDR1 MNHNY and CDR2 SVGAGI (reference sequence). This CDR3 spans 14 amino acids. CDR3 nucleotides: TGTGCCAGCAGGGGGAGGGGGCCGGATGAAAAACTGTTTTTT. Its protein product is CASRGRGPDEKLFF.

The V call is TRBV30, the J call TRBJ2-4; D is unclear. CDR3 length: 13 amino acids. V lost 0 bases and J lost 0, with 3 bases in between. Germline V gives CDR1 GTSNPN, CDR2 SVGIG (reference sequence). CDR3 nucleotide sequence: TGTGCCTGGAGTGTAATAGCCAAAAACATTCAGTACTTC. Encoded protein: CAWSVIAKNIQYF.

The chain recombines TRBV9 with TRBJ2-4; D is uncertain. V was trimmed by 0 bases and J by 2 bases, leaving 9 bases between them. Germline V gene data show CDR1 as SGDLS and CDR2 as YYNGEE. The CDR3 length is 15 residues. The CDR3 region is CASSVDGDPKNIQYF. The CDR3 DNA reads TGTGCCAGCAGCGTAGACGGTGATCCCAAAAACATTCAGTACTTC.

The chain carries TRBV4-3 and TRBJ2-5; 14 bases agree with TRBD2. The CDR3 covers 16 residues. Germline CDR1 and CDR2: LGHNA and YSLEER. J was trimmed by 5 bases and V by 3 bases; bases with no gene match: 5. In DNA form, the CDR3 reads TGCGCCAGCAGCCAGCGACTAGCGGGAGGGGGGGAGACCCAGTACTTC. The encoded protein is CASSQRLAGGGETQYF.

In regard to this clone: The junction departs from germline at one end; a sequencing error may be responsible. The rearrangement joins TRBV7-7 to TRBJ2-5, with D tentatively TRBD1 or TRBD2 (5 bases each). Germline V lookup: CDR1 SSHAT, CDR2 FNYEAQ (reference sequence). The CDR3 length is 15 residues. CDR3 in amino acids: CASSLEGKGQETQYF. The CDR3 DNA sequence: TGTGCTAGCAGCTTAGAGGGGAAGGGCCAAGAGACCCAGTACTTC.

The chain couples TRBV19 to TRBJ2-2; maybe TRBD2 (6 bases). The CDR3 consists of 16 residues. Germline loops: CDR1 LNHDA, CDR2 SQIVND (reference sequence). V was pared by 0 bases and J by 4 bases, with 12 bases between. In nucleotides, the CDR3 is TGTGCCAGTAGTATAGAAGGAGGGATCCGCACCGGGGAGCTGTTTTTT. Encoded protein: CASSIEGGIRTGELFF.

V and J are TRBV18 and TRBJ1-2; D unclear. V was clipped by 0 bases and J by 6 bases, with 8 bases between them. CDR3 length: 13 amino acids. Per the germline V gene, CDR1 is KGHSH and CDR2 is LQKENI. CDR3 bases: TGTGCCAGCTCACCACCGAATGGCCATGGCTACACCTTC. Protein product: CASSPPNGHGYTF.

This rearrangement joins TRBV5-6 to TRBJ2-7; D might be TRBD1 (6 bases). Deletions cut 1 base from V and 4 bases from J, with 18 bases between. CDR3 length equals 16 residues. CDR1 and CDR2 from the germline V gene are SGHDT and YYEEEE. Here the CDR3 reads CASSLLQGSALYEQYF. The CDR3 DNA follows: TGTGCCAGCAGCTTGTTACAGGGATCGGCATTATACGAGCAGTACTTC.

This chain uses TRBV7-9 with TRBJ1-5; D is possibly TRBD1 (5 bases). Trimming took 2 bases from V and 8 from J, leaving 10 bases between them. The CDR3 runs to 13 residues. In germline, CDR1 is SEHNR, CDR2 FQNEAQ (reference sequence). CDR3 coding DNA: TGTGCCAGCAGCTTATTGCAGGGAGAGCCCCAGCATTTT. Protein sequence: CASSLLQGEPQHF.